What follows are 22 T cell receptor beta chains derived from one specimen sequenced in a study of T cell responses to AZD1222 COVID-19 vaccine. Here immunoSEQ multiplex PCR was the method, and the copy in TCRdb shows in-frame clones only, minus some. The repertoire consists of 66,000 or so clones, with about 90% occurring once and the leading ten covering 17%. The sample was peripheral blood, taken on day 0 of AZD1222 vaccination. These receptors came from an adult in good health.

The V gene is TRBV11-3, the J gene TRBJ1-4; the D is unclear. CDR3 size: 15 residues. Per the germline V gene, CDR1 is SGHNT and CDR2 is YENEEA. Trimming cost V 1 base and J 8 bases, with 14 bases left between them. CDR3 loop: CASSLAVRTGEKLFF. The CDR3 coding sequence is TGTGCCAGCAGCTTAGCTGTCCGAACGGGGGAAAAACTGTTTTTT.

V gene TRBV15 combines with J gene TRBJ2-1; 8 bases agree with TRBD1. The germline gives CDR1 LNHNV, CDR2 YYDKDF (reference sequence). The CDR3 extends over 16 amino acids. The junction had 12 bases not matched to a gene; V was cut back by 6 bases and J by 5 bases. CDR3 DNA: TGTGCCACCAGAGGACAGGGCTATACCGGAAACAATGAGCAGTTCTTC. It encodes CATRGQGYTGNNEQFF. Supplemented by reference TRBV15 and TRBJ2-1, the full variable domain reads DAMVIQNPRYQVTQFGKPVTLSCSQTLNHNVMYWYQQKSSQAPKLLFHYYDKDFNNEADTPDNFQSRRPNTSFCFLDIRSPGLGDTAMYLCATRGQGYTGNNEQFFGPGTRLTVL.

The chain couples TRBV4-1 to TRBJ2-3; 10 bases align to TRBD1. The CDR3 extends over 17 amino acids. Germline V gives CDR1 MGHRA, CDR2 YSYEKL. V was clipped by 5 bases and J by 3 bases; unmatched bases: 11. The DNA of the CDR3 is TGCGCCAGCAGCACCTCCGGGACAGGGGCTGTGACAGATACGCAGTATTTT. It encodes CASSTSGTGAVTDTQYF.

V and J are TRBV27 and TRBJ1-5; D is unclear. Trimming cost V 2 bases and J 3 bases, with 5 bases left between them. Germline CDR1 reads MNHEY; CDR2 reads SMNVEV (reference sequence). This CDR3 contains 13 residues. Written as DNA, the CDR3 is TGTGCCAGCAGTTTACTGATCAATCAGCCCCAGCATTTT. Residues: CASSLLINQPQHF.

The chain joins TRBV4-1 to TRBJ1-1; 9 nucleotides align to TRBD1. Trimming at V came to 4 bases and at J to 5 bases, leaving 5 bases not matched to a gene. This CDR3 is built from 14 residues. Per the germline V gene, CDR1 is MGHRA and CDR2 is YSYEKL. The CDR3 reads CASSRGQGGTEAFF. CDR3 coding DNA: TGCGCCAGCAGCCGGGGACAGGGAGGGACTGAAGCTTTCTTT.

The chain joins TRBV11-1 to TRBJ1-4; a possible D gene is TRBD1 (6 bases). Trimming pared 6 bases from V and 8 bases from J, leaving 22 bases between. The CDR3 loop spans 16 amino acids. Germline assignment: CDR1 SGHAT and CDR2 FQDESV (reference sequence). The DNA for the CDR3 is TGTGCCAGCAGTGACCACAGGACAGCCCATTGGGAAAAACTGTTTTTT. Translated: CASSDHRTAHWEKLFF. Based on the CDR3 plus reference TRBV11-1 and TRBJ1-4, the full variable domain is EAEVAQSPRYKITEKSQAVAFWCDPISGHATLYWYRQILGQGPELLVQFQDESVVDDSQLPKDRFSAERLKGVDSTLKIQPAELGDSAMYLCASSDHRTAHWEKLFFGSGTQLSVL.

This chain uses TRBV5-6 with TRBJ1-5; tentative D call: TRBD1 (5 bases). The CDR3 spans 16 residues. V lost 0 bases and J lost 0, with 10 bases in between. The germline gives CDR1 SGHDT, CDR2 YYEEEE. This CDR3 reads CASSLGREFSNQPQHF. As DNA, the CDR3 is TGTGCCAGCAGCTTGGGCAGGGAGTTTAGCAATCAGCCCCAGCATTTT.

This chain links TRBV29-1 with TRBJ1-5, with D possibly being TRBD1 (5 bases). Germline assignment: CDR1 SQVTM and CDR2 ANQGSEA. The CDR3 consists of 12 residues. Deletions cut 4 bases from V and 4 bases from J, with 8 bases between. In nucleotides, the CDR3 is TGCAGCGTTGCAGGGATAAATCAGCCCCAGCATTTT. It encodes CSVAGINQPQHF.

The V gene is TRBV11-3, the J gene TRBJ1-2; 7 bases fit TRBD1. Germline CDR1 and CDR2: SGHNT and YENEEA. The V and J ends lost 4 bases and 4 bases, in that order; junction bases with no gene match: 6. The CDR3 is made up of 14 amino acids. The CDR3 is CASSSIGTAYGYTF. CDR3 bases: TGTGCCAGCAGCTCGATCGGGACAGCCTATGGCTACACCTTC.

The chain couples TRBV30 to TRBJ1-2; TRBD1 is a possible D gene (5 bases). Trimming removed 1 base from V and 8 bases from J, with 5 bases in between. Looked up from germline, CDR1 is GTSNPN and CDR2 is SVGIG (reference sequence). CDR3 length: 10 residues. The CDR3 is CAWSGGGYTF. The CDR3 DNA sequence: TGTGCCTGGAGTGGGGGGGGCTACACCTTC.

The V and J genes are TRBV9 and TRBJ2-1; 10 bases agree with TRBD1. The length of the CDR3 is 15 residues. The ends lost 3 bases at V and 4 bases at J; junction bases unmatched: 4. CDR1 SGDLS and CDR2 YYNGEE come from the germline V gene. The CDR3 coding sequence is TGTGCCAGCAGCGCCGGACAGGGGGGTTACAATGAGCAGTTCTTC. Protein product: CASSAGQGGYNEQFF.

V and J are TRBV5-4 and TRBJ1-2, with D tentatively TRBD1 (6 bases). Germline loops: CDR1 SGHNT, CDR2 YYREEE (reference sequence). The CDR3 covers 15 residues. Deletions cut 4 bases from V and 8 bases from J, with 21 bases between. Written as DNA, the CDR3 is TGTGCCAGCAGCCCGGCCGGGACACGAGGATGGGGCTACACCTTC. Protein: CASSPAGTRGWGYTF.

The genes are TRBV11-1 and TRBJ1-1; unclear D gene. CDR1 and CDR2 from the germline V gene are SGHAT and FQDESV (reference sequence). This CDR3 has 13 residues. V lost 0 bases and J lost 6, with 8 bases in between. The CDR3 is CASSLARVSEAFF. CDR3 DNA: TGTGCCAGCAGCTTAGCGAGGGTCTCTGAAGCTTTCTTT. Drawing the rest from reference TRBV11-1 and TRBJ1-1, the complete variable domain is EAEVAQSPRYKITEKSQAVAFWCDPISGHATLYWYRQILGQGPELLVQFQDESVVDDSQLPKDRFSAERLKGVDSTLKIQPAELGDSAMYLCASSLARVSEAFFGQGTRLTVV.

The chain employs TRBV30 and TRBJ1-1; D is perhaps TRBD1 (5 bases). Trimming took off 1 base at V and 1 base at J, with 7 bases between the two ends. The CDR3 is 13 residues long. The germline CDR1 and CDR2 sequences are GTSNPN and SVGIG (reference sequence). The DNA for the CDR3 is TGTGCCTGGAGTGGGGACGGGAACACTGAAGCTTTCTTT. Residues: CAWSGDGNTEAFF.

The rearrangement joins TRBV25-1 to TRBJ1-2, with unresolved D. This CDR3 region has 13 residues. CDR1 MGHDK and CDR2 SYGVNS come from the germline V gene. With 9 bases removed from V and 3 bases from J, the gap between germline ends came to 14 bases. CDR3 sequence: CASSTRRDYGYTF. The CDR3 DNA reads TGTGCCAGTTCTACTCGGAGGGACTATGGCTACACCTTC.

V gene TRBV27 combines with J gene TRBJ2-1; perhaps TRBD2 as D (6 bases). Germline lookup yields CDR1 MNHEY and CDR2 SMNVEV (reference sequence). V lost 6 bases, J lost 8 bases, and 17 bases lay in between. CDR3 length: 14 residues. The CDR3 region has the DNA TGTGCCAGCAGCAGGCTAGCGCGTTGGGATGAGCAGTTCTTC. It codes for CASSRLARWDEQFF.

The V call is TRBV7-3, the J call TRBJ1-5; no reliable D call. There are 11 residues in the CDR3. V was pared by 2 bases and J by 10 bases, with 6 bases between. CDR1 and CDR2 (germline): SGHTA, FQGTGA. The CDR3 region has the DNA TGTGCCAGCAGCTTAGTCTGTCCCCAGCATTTT. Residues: CASSLVCPQHF.

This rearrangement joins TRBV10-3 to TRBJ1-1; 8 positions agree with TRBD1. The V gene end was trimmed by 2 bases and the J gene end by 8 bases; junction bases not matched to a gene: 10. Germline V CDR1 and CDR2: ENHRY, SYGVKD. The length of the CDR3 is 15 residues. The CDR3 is CAISEDARRDREAFF. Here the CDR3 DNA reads TGTGCCATCAGTGAGGACGCACGCCGGGACAGGGAAGCTTTCTTT.

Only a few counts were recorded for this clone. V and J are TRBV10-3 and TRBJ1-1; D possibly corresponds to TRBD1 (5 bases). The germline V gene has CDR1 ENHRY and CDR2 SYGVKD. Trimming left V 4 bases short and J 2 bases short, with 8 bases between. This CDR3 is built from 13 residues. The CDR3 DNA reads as TGTGCCATCAGTGGGGGACCTAACACTGAAGCTTTCTTT. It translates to CAISGGPNTEAFF.

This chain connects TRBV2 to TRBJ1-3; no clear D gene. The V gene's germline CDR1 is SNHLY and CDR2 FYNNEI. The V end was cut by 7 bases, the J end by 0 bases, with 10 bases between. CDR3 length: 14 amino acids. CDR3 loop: CASTLGSSGNTIYF. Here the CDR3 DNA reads TGTGCCAGCACGCTAGGAAGCTCTGGAAACACCATATATTTT.

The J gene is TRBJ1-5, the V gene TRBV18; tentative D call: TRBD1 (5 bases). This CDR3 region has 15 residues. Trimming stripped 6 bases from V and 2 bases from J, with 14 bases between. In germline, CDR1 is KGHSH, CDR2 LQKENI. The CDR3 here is CASSPGTGRNQPQHF. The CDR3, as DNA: TGTGCCAGCTCGCCCGGGACGGGTCGCAATCAGCCCCAGCATTTT.

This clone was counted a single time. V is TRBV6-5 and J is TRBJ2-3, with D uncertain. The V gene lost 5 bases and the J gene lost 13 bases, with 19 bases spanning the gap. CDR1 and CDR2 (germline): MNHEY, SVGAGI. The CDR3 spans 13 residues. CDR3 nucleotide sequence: TGTGCCAGCAGTACCACCTGGATGGGTCGGGAGTATTTT. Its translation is CASSTTWMGREYF.